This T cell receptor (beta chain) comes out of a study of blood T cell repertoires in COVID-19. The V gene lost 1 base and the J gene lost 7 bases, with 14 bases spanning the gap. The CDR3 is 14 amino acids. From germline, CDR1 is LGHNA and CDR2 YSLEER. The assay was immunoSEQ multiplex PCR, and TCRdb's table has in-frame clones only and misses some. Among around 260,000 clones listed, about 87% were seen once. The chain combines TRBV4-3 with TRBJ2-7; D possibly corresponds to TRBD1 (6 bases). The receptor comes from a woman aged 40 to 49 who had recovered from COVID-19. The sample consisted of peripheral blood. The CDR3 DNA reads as TGCGCCAGCAGCCAAGGACAGGTCCTACGAGAGCAGTACTTC. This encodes CASSQGQVLREQYF.